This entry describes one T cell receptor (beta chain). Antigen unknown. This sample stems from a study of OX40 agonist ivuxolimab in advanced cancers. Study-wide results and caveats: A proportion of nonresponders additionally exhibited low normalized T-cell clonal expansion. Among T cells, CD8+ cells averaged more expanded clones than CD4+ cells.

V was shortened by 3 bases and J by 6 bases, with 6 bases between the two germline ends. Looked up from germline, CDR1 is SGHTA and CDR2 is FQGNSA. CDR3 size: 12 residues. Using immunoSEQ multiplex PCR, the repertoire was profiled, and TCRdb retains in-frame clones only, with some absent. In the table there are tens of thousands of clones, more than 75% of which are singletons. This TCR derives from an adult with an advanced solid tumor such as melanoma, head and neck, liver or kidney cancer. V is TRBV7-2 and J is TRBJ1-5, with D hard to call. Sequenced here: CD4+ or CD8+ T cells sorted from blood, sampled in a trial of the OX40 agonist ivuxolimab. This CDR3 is CASSFPGQPQHF. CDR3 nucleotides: TGTGCCAGCAGCTTTCCGGGTCAGCCCCAGCATTTT.